This T cell receptor (beta chain) was sequenced during a study of blood T cell repertoires in COVID-19. Background on the study: The United States, Italy and Spain supplied acute and convalescent COVID-19 samples.

V lost 5 bases to trimming and J lost 1 base; unmatched junction nucleotides: 6. Germline loops: CDR1 MNHEY, CDR2 SMNVEV (reference sequence). The CDR3 extends over 16 amino acids. Authors' methods: Using reference gene primer amplification, nucleated cell counts were estimated. Assay used: immunoSEQ multiplex PCR; TCRdb lists only in-frame clones, some missing. D and trimming were read from the DNA, whereas the V and J calls and clone size are those reported in that table. The repertoire includes around 80,000 clones, more than 80% of them detected once, and over 10% sits in the top ten. The TCR sequence derives from a human donor in a cohort sampled during active COVID-19. Specimen: peripheral blood. This chain uses TRBV27 with TRBJ1-5, with 9 positions matching TRBD1. Here the CDR3 reads CASSRTGEMSNQPQHF. In DNA, the CDR3 is TGTGCCAGCAGTCGGACAGGGGAAATGAGCAATCAGCCCCAGCATTTT.